This T cell receptor beta chain was identified during a study of post-analysis software for immune sequencing data. The wider study: In terms of disease course, relapsing-remitting, secondary progressive and progressive-relapsing multiple sclerosis were included. Notes on the study in general: By F measure, strong co-clustering occurred among samples prepared in the same batch. The study found TRBV5-6, TRBV5-1 and TRBV20-1 among about five TRBV segments more frequent in patients than controls. Normalized Chao1 diversity was significantly lower in multiple sclerosis patients than in controls.

Concerning this clonotype: Antigen: not known.

Unique molecular identifiers were built into the TCR beta cDNA libraries. In TCRdb, the PCR reads were re-called with MiXCR into one record per CDR3 protein. This table holds 750,000 to 950,000 distinct CDR3 sequences, 40% to 55% found once. V shed 2 bases and J shed 2 bases, with 6 bases lying between them. CDR3 length: 13 residues. Germline V CDR1 and CDR2: MRHNA, SNTAGT. The sequencing sample was made of blood. The sequence was obtained from a girl aged 10-17 years with multiple sclerosis. The chain uses TRBV6-4 and TRBJ1-1, with D hard to call. The DNA of the CDR3 is TGTGCCAGCAGTGACCCCCCTAACACTGAAGCTTTCTTT. Its protein is CASSDPPNTEAFF.